These 24 T cell receptor beta chains originate from one sample sequenced in a study of CD8 T cell repertoires and HIV-1 epitope variants. No antigens are known for them. Assay used: immunoSEQ multiplex PCR; TCRdb lists only in-frame clones, some missing. The profile shows 4,000 to 5,000 clones, around three fifths of them singletons. Sequenced input: cultured CD8+ T cells derived from PBMCs. The source of these receptors is a male donor with HIV.

The rearrangement uses TRBV2 and TRBJ2-7; D not resolved. Germline CDR1 SNHLY, CDR2 FYNNEI. V was shortened by 3 bases and J by 0 bases, with 12 bases between the two germline ends. This CDR3 spans 15 amino acids. CDR3 nucleotides: TGTGCCAGCAGTGATCCGATCCGGAGCTCCTACGAGCAGTACTTC. This translates into CASSDPIRSSYEQYF.

This clone is medium-sized by share. This specimen includes other DNA sequences encoding the same CDR3. V usage is TRBV6-4 and J usage is TRBJ2-2; D uncertain. Germline assignment: CDR1 MRHNA and CDR2 SNTAGT. The length of the CDR3 is 13 residues. V dropped 2 bases and J dropped 1 base, with 2 bases sitting between them. The CDR3 sequence: CASSDRNTGELFF. The CDR3, as DNA: TGTGCCAGCAGTGACAGGAACACCGGGGAGCTGTTTTTT.

V gene TRBV27 combines with J gene TRBJ2-2; D is unresolved. The CDR3 sequence is 12 residues long. CDR1 MNHEY and CDR2 SMNVEV come from the germline V gene (reference sequence). Trimming left V 7 bases short and J 6 bases short, with 9 bases between. The CDR3 protein is CASTHQPGELFF. CDR3 DNA sequence: TGTGCCAGCACCCACCAGCCCGGGGAGCTGTTTTTT.

The chain recombines TRBV11-2 with TRBJ2-1; TRBD2 aligns across 8 bases. Germline V lookup: CDR1 SGHAT, CDR2 FQNNGV. CDR3 length: 16 amino acids. Trimming removed 1 base from V and 5 bases from J; junction bases left unmatched: 7. The CDR3 nucleotides read TGTGCCAGCAGCTTAGGGTCGGGAGGGCCGAACAATGAGCAGTTCTTC. It translates to CASSLGSGGPNNEQFF. Filled out from reference TRBV11-2 and TRBJ2-1, the complete variable domain reads EAGVAQSPRYKIIEKRQSVAFWCNPISGHATLYWYQQILGQGPKLLIQFQNNGVVDDSQLPKDRFSAERLKGVDSTLKIQPAKLEDSAVYLCASSLGSGGPNNEQFFGPGTRLTVL.

This clone has just a few counts. CDR3: CASSQDTNYEQYF. The CDR3 region has the DNA TGTGCCAGCAGCCAAGACACCAACTACGAGCAGTACTTC. The chain uses TRBV9 and TRBJ2-7; D call uncertain. CDR1 is SGDLS and CDR2 is YYNGEE in the germline V gene. This CDR3 region has 13 residues. V gave up 4 bases and J gave up 3 bases, with 11 bases separating them.

The genes are TRBV5-5 and TRBJ2-3; 8 bases fit TRBD1. With V trimmed by 5 bases and J by 0 bases, 17 bases remained unmatched. This CDR3 is built from 19 residues. Germline values: CDR1 SGHKS, CDR2 YYEKEE (reference sequence). For the CDR3, the DNA is TGTGCCAGCAGTCTTCTTCCCGGTCAGGGGGCGGAAAGCACAGATACGCAGTATTTT. It yields the protein CASSLLPGQGAESTDTQYF.

CDR3: CASSAGGDTQYF. For the CDR3, the DNA is TGTGCCAGCAGTGCCGGAGGGGATACGCAGTATTTT. V gene TRBV6-5 combines with J gene TRBJ2-3; TRBD2 is a possible D gene (6 bases). Trimming stripped 5 bases from V and 6 bases from J, with 9 bases between. The length of the CDR3 is 12 residues. Germline CDR1 reads MNHEY; CDR2 reads SVGAGI.

This clone was found a few times. This sequence joins TRBV9 and TRBJ2-7, with D maybe TRBD2 (6 bases). Germline V gives CDR1 SGDLS, CDR2 YYNGEE. Trimming removed 3 bases at V and 2 bases at J, with 12 bases between. CDR3 length equals 14 residues. CDR3 nucleotides: TGTGCCAGCAGCGCGGGACTCCCGCCCTACGAGCAGTACTTC. This encodes CASSAGLPPYEQYF.

This chain links TRBV28 with TRBJ2-7; no reliable D call. The CDR3 covers 11 residues. V lost 5 bases, J lost 4 bases, and 6 bases lay in between. Per germline, CDR1 MDHEN and CDR2 SYDVKM. Here the CDR3 DNA reads TGTGCCAGCAGTCACTTGTACGAGCAGTACTTC. Translated, it gives CASSHLYEQYF.

CDR3: CASSISRTGGETQYF. CDR3 in DNA: TGTGCCAGTAGTATCTCACGGACAGGGGGGGAGACCCAGTACTTC. The chain has TRBV19 and TRBJ2-5; 10 nucleotides line up with TRBD1. This CDR3 region has 15 residues. Germline values: CDR1 LNHDA, CDR2 SQIVND (reference sequence). With 3 bases clipped from V and 5 bases from J, the junction kept 6 bases outside the gene matches. The whole variable domain, remainder taken from reference TRBV19 and TRBJ2-5, is DGGITQSPKYLFRKEGQNVTLSCEQNLNHDAMYWYRQDPGQGLRLIYYSQIVNDFQKGDIAEGYSVSREKKESFPLTVTSAQKNPTAFYLCASSISRTGGETQYFGPGTRLLVL.

The chain uses TRBV13 and TRBJ2-1; a possible D gene is TRBD2 (5 bases). Trimming removed 5 bases from V and 8 bases from J, with 13 bases in between. CDR3 length: 13 amino acids. Germline values: CDR1 PRHDT, CDR2 FYEKMQ (reference sequence). The CDR3 protein is CASSLSLSDEQFF. The CDR3 DNA reads TGTGCCAGCAGCCTCAGTCTTAGCGATGAGCAGTTCTTC.

This clone was seen more than once but under ten times. This chain links TRBV7-9 with TRBJ2-7; a weak D match, TRBD1 (6 bases). Germline values: CDR1 SEHNR, CDR2 FQNEAQ (reference sequence). V shed 5 bases and J shed 0 bases, with 14 bases lying between them. The CDR3 extends over 15 amino acids. Here the CDR3 reads CASSHRDMSSYEQYF. The CDR3 DNA is TGTGCCAGCAGCCACCGGGACATGAGCTCCTACGAGCAGTACTTC.

The J gene is TRBJ2-1, the V gene TRBV9; D is ambiguous. The CDR3 loop spans 13 amino acids. Trimming removed 2 bases at V and 10 bases at J, with 13 bases between. Germline V CDR1 and CDR2: SGDLS, YYNGEE. The CDR3 here is CASSVRSQTEQFF. The CDR3 region has the DNA TGTGCCAGCAGCGTCCGTTCTCAAACCGAGCAGTTCTTC.

By share of the sample, this clone is medium-sized (0.01 to 0.1%). The chain combines TRBV19 with TRBJ2-7; possibly TRBD1 for D (6 bases). V lost 1 base, J lost 4 bases, and 14 bases lay in between. Germline lookup yields CDR1 LNHDA and CDR2 SQIVND (reference sequence). The CDR3 spans 15 residues. CDR3 region: CASSIAGDTLYEQYF. The CDR3 DNA sequence: TGTGCCAGTAGTATAGCTGGGGACACCCTATACGAGCAGTACTTC.

The rearrangement links TRBV6-5 to TRBJ1-2, with D hard to call. Per germline, CDR1 MNHEY and CDR2 SVGAGI. Trimming pared 8 bases from V and 8 bases from J, leaving 18 bases between. The CDR3 length is 13 residues. The CDR3 nucleotides are TGTGCCAGCTGCGAATCCCCCCTCGGGGGCTACACCTTC. Its translation is CASCESPLGGYTF.

This clone was counted only a few times. The chain carries TRBV7-6 and TRBJ2-7; no reliable D call. In germline, CDR1 is SGHVS, CDR2 FNYEAQ. The CDR3 runs 12 residues. Between the trimmed V and J ends, which lost 6 bases and 3 bases, there was a span of 9 bases. The chain's CDR3 is CASSPDGYEQYF. In nucleotides, the CDR3 is TGTGCCAGCAGTCCGGACGGCTACGAGCAGTACTTC.

This clone was observed a single time. The chain combines TRBV5-4 with TRBJ2-3; D tentatively reads TRBD1 or TRBD2 (6 bases each). The length of the CDR3 is 15 residues. Germline values: CDR1 SGHNT, CDR2 YYREEE (reference sequence). V lost 1 base to trimming and J lost 4 bases, with 13 bases between them. CDR3 sequence (DNA): TGTGCCAGCAGCTTGTCGGCGGGGACACCAGATACGCAGTATTTT. This codes for CASSLSAGTPDTQYF.

The chain combines TRBV7-8 with TRBJ2-1; 12 bases agree with TRBD2. The V segment lost 3 bases and the J segment 4 bases; nucleotides outside the gene matches: 4. The CDR3 consists of 16 residues. Germline V lookup: CDR1 SGHVS, CDR2 FQNEAQ. This chain's CDR3 is CASSLELAGGYNEQFF. CDR3 nucleotide sequence: TGTGCCAGCAGCTTGGAGCTAGCGGGGGGGTACAATGAGCAGTTCTTC.

The rearrangement links TRBV6-6 to TRBJ1-5; 7 bases are shared with TRBD1. Per germline, CDR1 MNHNY and CDR2 SVGAGI (reference sequence). The CDR3 is 15 residues long. V shed 0 bases, J shed 8 bases, and the junction held 7 bases outside the gene matches. The CDR3 nucleotides are TGTGCCAGCAGTTACTCGCGACAGGGTAATGAGCCCCAGCATTTT. This encodes CASSYSRQGNEPQHF.

This sequence joins TRBV19 and TRBJ2-1; D is undetermined. Per germline, CDR1 LNHDA and CDR2 SQIVND (reference sequence). The V end lost 6 bases, the J end lost 6 bases, and 12 bases lay between the germline ends. The CDR3 length is 13 residues. The CDR3 region is CASSLMVRNEQFF. Here the CDR3 DNA reads TGTGCCAGTAGCCTTATGGTCCGCAATGAGCAGTTCTTC.

This rearrangement joins TRBV27 to TRBJ2-3; 8 nucleotides match TRBD2. Per the germline V gene, CDR1 is MNHEY and CDR2 is SMNVEV (reference sequence). The V gene end was trimmed by 5 bases and the J gene end by 6 bases; junction bases not matched to a gene: 10. The CDR3 is made up of 15 amino acids. The CDR3 loop reads CASSPRGGPGDTQYF. CDR3 nucleotide sequence: TGTGCCAGCAGTCCCCGCGGGGGGCCGGGTGATACGCAGTATTTT.

The CDR3 DNA sequence: TGTGCCAGCACCCCGACAGGGTGGGAGACCCAGTACTTC. This gives the protein CASTPTGWETQYF. V gene TRBV28 combines with J gene TRBJ2-5, with 7 bases aligning to TRBD1. The germline V gene has CDR1 MDHEN and CDR2 SYDVKM. The CDR3 contains 13 residues. After removal of 7 bases from V and 5 bases from J, the junction contained 7 bases not matched to a gene.

The chain employs TRBV29-1 and TRBJ2-3; 9 nucleotides agree with TRBD2. Germline CDR1 is SQVTM and CDR2 is ANQGSEA. V was clipped by 4 bases and J by 2 bases; unmatched bases: 7. This CDR3 is built from 15 residues. CDR3 amino acids: CSVVIAGAHTDTQYF. The CDR3 DNA follows: TGCAGCGTTGTAATAGCGGGGGCGCACACAGATACGCAGTATTTT.

This clone is labeled as large. The CDR3 sequence is CASSIRLAGIYEQYF. In nucleotides, the CDR3 is TGTGCCAGTAGTATCCGACTAGCGGGGATTTACGAGCAGTACTTC. This chain links TRBV19 with TRBJ2-7, with 11 bases fitting TRBD2. Germline lookup yields CDR1 LNHDA and CDR2 SQIVND (reference sequence). The V gene end was trimmed by 3 bases and the J gene end by 4 bases; junction bases not matched to a gene: 5. The CDR3 consists of 15 residues.